This T cell receptor (beta chain) was retrieved from a study of post-analysis software for immune sequencing data. Study-level findings and limits: Same-batch samples co-clustered strongly by F measure. Those with multiple sclerosis, the patient group, showed significantly lower normalized Chao1 diversity than controls. With TRBV5-6, TRBV5-1 and TRBV20-1 included, 5 or 6 TRBV segments were more frequent in patients than in controls.

About this clonotype itself: Its antigen is unknown.

Presence of unique molecular identifiers characterized the TCR beta cDNA libraries. When about 0.85 to 11 million T cells were used, they gave about 540,000 cDNA molecules. TCRdb reprocessed the PCR reads via MiXCR and lists one record per CDR3 protein. Among about 540,000 distinct CDR3 sequences listed, roughly 34% were seen once. Trimming left V 0 bases short and J 3 bases short, with 14 bases between. The CDR3 has 16 residues. Germline V gene data show CDR1 as LNHNV and CDR2 as YYDKDF (reference sequence). The chain links TRBV15 to TRBJ1-1; TRBD1 might be the D (5 bases). Input material: blood. The source of this sequence is a girl aged 2-17 years with multiple sclerosis. DNA of the CDR3: TGTGCCACCAGCAGAGATCCTAAGGGGTCGGACACTGAAGCTTTCTTT. It encodes CATSRDPKGSDTEAFF. The variable domain in full, with the rest retrieved from reference TRBV15 and TRBJ1-1, is DAMVIQNPRYQVTQFGKPVTLSCSQTLNHNVMYWYQQKSSQAPKLLFHYYDKDFNNEADTPDNFQSRRPNTSFCFLDIRSPGLGDTAMYLCATSRDPKGSDTEAFFGQGTRLTVV.